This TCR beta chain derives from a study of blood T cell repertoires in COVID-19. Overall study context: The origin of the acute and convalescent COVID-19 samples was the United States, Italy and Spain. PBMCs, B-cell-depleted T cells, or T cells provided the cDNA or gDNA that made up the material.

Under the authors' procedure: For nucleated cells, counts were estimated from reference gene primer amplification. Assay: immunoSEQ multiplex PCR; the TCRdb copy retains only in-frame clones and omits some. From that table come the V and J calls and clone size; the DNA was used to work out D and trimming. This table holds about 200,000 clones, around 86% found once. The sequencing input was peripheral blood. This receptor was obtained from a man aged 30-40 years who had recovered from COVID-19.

The CDR3 sequence is CASSFVAGEQFF. CDR3 bases: TGTGCCAGCAGTTTCGTTGCGGGCGAGCAGTTCTTC. This sequence joins TRBV12-3 or TRBV12-4 and TRBJ2-1; D is perhaps TRBD2 (5 bases). Trimming shortened V by 3 bases and J by 10 bases, and 10 bases separated the two germline ends. The CDR3 length is 12 residues.